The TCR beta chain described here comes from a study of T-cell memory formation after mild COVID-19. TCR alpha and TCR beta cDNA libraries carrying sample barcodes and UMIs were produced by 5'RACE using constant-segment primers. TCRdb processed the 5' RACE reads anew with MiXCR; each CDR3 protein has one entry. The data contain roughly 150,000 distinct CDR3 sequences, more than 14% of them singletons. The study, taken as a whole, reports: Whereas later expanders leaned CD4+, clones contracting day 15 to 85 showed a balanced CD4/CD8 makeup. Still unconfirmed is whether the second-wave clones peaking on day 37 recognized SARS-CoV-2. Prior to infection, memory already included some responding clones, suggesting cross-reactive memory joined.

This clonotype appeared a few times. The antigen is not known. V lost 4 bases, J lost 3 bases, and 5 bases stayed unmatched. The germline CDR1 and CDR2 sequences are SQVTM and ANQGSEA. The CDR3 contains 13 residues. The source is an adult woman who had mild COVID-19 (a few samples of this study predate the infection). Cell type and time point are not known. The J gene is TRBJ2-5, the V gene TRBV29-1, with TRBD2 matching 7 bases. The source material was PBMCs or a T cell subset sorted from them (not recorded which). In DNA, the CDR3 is TGCAGCGTTGGGGCGGGAGTTAAAGAGACCCAGTACTTC. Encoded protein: CSVGAGVKETQYF.